The entry that follows covers one T cell receptor (beta chain) sequence. This entry is derived from a study of blood T cell repertoires in COVID-19. Background on the study: T cells, B-cell-depleted T cells, or PBMCs provided the cDNA or gDNA that served as material.

Per the original data handling: Estimation of nucleated cell counts was performed using reference gene primer amplification. Sequencing was performed with immunoSEQ multiplex PCR; in TCRdb, only in-frame clones are kept and a portion is missing. For V, J and clone size, that table is used; D and trimming come from the DNA. The sample lists roughly 250,000 clones, approximately 83% occurring once. The participants were between about 18 and 90 years old and came from some 23 US areas. The germline V gene has CDR1 SGHTA and CDR2 FQGNSA. The CDR3 runs 15 residues. Trimming cost V 3 bases and J 5 bases; bases outside gene matches: 6.

The source material was PBMCs or T cells enriched from blood (not recorded which). V is TRBV7-2 and J is TRBJ2-1; 8 bases are a match to TRBD2. The clonotype originates from a woman between 40 and 50 years old with acute COVID-19. The CDR3 sequence: CASSLAGTRNNEQFF. DNA for the CDR3: TGTGCCAGCAGCTTGGCCGGGACTAGAAACAATGAGCAGTTCTTC.